These 30 T cell receptor beta chains came from one sample sequenced in a study of shared clonotypes between healthy human individuals. TCRdb's copy holds only in-frame clones and misses some; the assay was immunoSEQ multiplex PCR. The data hold roughly 2.4 million clones, with roughly 95% observed a single time. Sequencing was performed on naive CD4+ T cells sorted from blood. The sample's subset: CD45RA+ positively selected. Receptor source: a man younger than 35 in good health.

With regard to this clone: This specimen includes other DNA sequences encoding the same CDR3. The gene calls are TRBV9 and TRBJ2-5; the D is unclear. The CDR3 extends over 12 amino acids. Looked up from germline, CDR1 is SGDLS and CDR2 is YYNGEE. V lost 3 bases, J lost 2 bases, and 5 bases lay in between. CDR3 protein: CASSGRQETQYF. The CDR3, as DNA: TGTGCCAGCAGCGGGCGACAAGAGACCCAGTACTTC. The whole variable domain, filled in from reference TRBV9 and TRBJ2-5, reads DSGVTQTPKHLITATGQRVTLRCSPRSGDLSVYWYQQSLDQGLQFLIQYYNGEERAKGNILERFSAQQFPDLHSELNLSSLELGDSALYFCASSGRQETQYFGPGTRLLVL.

The rearrangement joins TRBV2 to TRBJ1-1; the D gene is possibly TRBD1 (6 bases). The V end lost 6 bases, the J end lost 3 bases, and 14 bases lay between the germline ends. The CDR3 extends over 14 amino acids. Germline lookup yields CDR1 SNHLY and CDR2 FYNNEI. Written as DNA, the CDR3 is TGTGCCAGCAGCCCCAGGGGCGGATACACTGAAGCTTTCTTT. It is translated as CASSPRGGYTEAFF.

This chain links TRBV5-1 with TRBJ1-1; 7 nucleotides line up with TRBD1. The CDR3 totals 15 residues. In germline, CDR1 is SGHRS, CDR2 YFSETQ. Trimming cost V 0 bases and J 10 bases; bases outside gene matches: 12. The DNA for the CDR3 is TGCGCCAGCAGCTTGGGACAGGGTGGTTTTTTAGGAGCTTTCTTT. Residues: CASSLGQGGFLGAFF.

The CDR3: CASSLSRDSPLHF. The CDR3 DNA reads as TGTGCCAGCAGTTTAAGTCGGGATTCACCCCTCCACTTT. The chain joins TRBV28 to TRBJ1-6, with D uncertain. In germline, CDR1 is MDHEN, CDR2 SYDVKM. The CDR3 has 13 residues. The germline V and J ends were trimmed by 2 bases and 8 bases, with 7 bases remaining between them.

The chain links TRBV28 to TRBJ1-5, with TRBD1 as a possible D gene (6 bases). Trimming stripped 9 bases from V and 5 bases from J, with 14 bases between. Per the germline V gene, CDR1 is MDHEN and CDR2 is SYDVKM. The CDR3 loop spans 13 amino acids. The CDR3 loop is CASQGTKHQPQHF. The CDR3 DNA reads TGTGCCAGTCAGGGGACTAAGCATCAGCCCCAGCATTTT.

The chain joins TRBV7-2 to TRBJ2-7; D is possibly TRBD1 (7 bases). Trimming removed 3 bases at V and 2 bases at J, with 14 bases between. CDR3 length: 15 amino acids. Germline V gene sequence: CDR1 SGHTA, CDR2 FQGNSA. The CDR3 DNA sequence: TGTGCCAGCAGCTTGGAGGGGGCTGGTCCCTACGAGCAGTACTTC. Translation: CASSLEGAGPYEQYF.

The chain couples TRBV7-9 to TRBJ2-3; 7 nucleotides match TRBD2. The germline V gene has CDR1 SEHNR and CDR2 FQNEAQ (reference sequence). The CDR3 length is 12 residues. This CDR3 reads CCLADSTDTQYF. CDR3 in DNA: TGTTGTCTAGCGGATAGCACAGATACGCAGTATTTT.

The chain joins TRBV7-2 to TRBJ2-2; 7 bases agree with TRBD2. V trimming: 6 bases; J trimming: 4 bases; junction bases outside the gene matches: 11. The CDR3 runs 16 residues. In germline, CDR1 is SGHTA, CDR2 FQGNSA. CDR3 in amino acids: CASREPGGASTGELFF. Written as DNA, the CDR3 is TGTGCCAGCAGAGAACCGGGGGGAGCGTCCACCGGGGAGCTGTTTTTT. The whole variable domain, remainder taken from reference TRBV7-2 and TRBJ2-2, is GAGVSQSPSNKVTEKGKDVELRCDPISGHTALYWYRQSLGQGLEFLIYFQGNSAPDKSGLPSDRFSAERTGGSVSTLTIQRTQQEDSAVYLCASREPGGASTGELFFGEGSRLTVL.

J is TRBJ2-7 and V is TRBV5-1; TRBD1 matches 8 bases. V lost 5 bases to trimming and J lost 6 bases; unmatched junction nucleotides: 13. Looked up from germline, CDR1 is SGHRS and CDR2 is YFSETQ. The CDR3 extends over 15 amino acids. CDR3 in amino acids: CASSSDRGNRGEQYF. The CDR3 bases are TGCGCCAGCAGTTCCGACAGGGGCAACCGTGGCGAGCAGTACTTC.

The chain carries TRBV19 and TRBJ1-2; TRBD1 aligns across 9 bases. J was trimmed by 7 bases and V by 6 bases; bases with no gene match: 6. Germline CDR1 is LNHDA and CDR2 is SQIVND (reference sequence). This CDR3 is 13 amino acids long. CDR3 residues: CASSLGQGPGYTF. The CDR3 bases are TGTGCCAGTAGCCTGGGACAGGGCCCTGGCTACACCTTC.

The genes are TRBV4-2 and TRBJ1-4, with 8 nucleotides matching TRBD1. Losses at the gene ends were 1 base for V and 5 bases for J; bases not matched to a gene: 12. The germline gives CDR1 LGHNA, CDR2 YNFKEQ. The CDR3 runs to 18 residues. CDR3 amino acids: CASSQVGWKTGENEKLFF. The CDR3 region has the DNA TGTGCCAGCAGCCAAGTTGGGTGGAAGACAGGGGAAAATGAAAAACTGTTTTTT.

The chain employs TRBV7-2 and TRBJ2-5; D call uncertain. This CDR3 contains 15 residues. The V end lost 2 bases, the J end lost 2 bases, and 12 bases lay between the germline ends. Germline assignment: CDR1 SGHTA and CDR2 FQGNSA. The CDR3 here is CASSLLPPAQETQYF. The CDR3 nucleotides are TGTGCCAGCAGCTTACTACCCCCAGCTCAAGAGACCCAGTACTTC.

This rearrangement joins TRBV10-3 to TRBJ2-5, with D possibly matching TRBD1 (6 bases). This CDR3 comprises 16 residues. Trimming pared 2 bases from V and 4 bases from J, leaving 17 bases between. CDR1 is ENHRY, CDR2 SYGVKD, per germline. The CDR3 region is CAISEQGQGIGETQYF. The CDR3, as DNA: TGTGCCATCAGTGAGCAGGGGCAGGGGATAGGAGAGACCCAGTACTTC.

This chain joins TRBV6-4 and TRBJ1-2; D perhaps matches TRBD1 (6 bases). Trimming took off 4 bases at V and 4 bases at J, with 7 bases between the two ends. This CDR3 has 12 residues. CDR1 MRHNA and CDR2 SNTAGT come from the germline V gene. In nucleotides, the CDR3 is TGTGCCAGCAGTGCAGGGGCCTATGGCTACACCTTC. Amino acids: CASSAGAYGYTF.

The J gene is TRBJ1-1, the V gene TRBV7-9; D unresolved. The CDR3 loop spans 14 amino acids. Germline lookup yields CDR1 SEHNR and CDR2 FQNEAQ (reference sequence). The V gene lost 5 bases and the J gene lost 7 bases, with 17 bases spanning the gap. The CDR3 here is CASSRDVTGDEAFF. The CDR3 nucleotides read TGTGCCAGCAGCCGAGACGTGACGGGCGATGAAGCTTTCTTT.

The rearrangement links TRBV30 to TRBJ2-7; D is possibly TRBD1 or TRBD2 (6 bases each). Germline V gene data show CDR1 as GTSNPN and CDR2 as SVGIG (reference sequence). V was clipped by 3 bases and J by 2 bases, with 14 bases between them. CDR3 length: 14 amino acids. The CDR3 reads CAWRKPGGTYEQYF. CDR3 in DNA: TGTGCCTGGAGAAAACCCGGGGGCACCTACGAGCAGTACTTC.

The J gene is TRBJ2-3, the V gene TRBV7-9; maybe TRBD2 (6 bases). Between the trimmed V and J ends, which lost 7 bases and 4 bases, there was a span of 15 bases. Germline-derived CDR1 and CDR2 are SEHNR and FQNEAQ (reference sequence). This CDR3 comprises 14 residues. CDR3 sequence: CASTAMGGADTQYF. DNA of the CDR3: TGTGCCAGCACCGCAATGGGAGGCGCAGATACGCAGTATTTT.

V and J are TRBV18 and TRBJ1-4; D is uncertain. The CDR3 sequence is 12 residues long. V lost 6 bases, J lost 1 base, and 3 bases lay in between. The germline V gene encodes CDR1 KGHSH and CDR2 LQKENI. CDR3 in amino acids: CASSRTNEKLFF. The CDR3 DNA sequence: TGTGCCAGCTCGCGAACTAATGAAAAACTGTTTTTT.

The V gene is TRBV21-1, the J gene TRBJ2-7. TRBV21-1 is classified as a pseudogene. The CDR3 runs 11 residues. The CDR3 sequence is CASTKTYEQYF. The CDR3 nucleotides read TGTGCCAGCACGAAAACCTACGAGCAGTACTTC.

J is TRBJ1-2 and V is TRBV9; tentatively, D is TRBD1 (5 bases). In germline, CDR1 is SGDLS, CDR2 YYNGEE. The CDR3 spans 15 residues. Trimming took 4 bases from V and 8 from J, leaving 21 bases between them. The CDR3: CASSPHVKGKGGYTF. The CDR3 DNA reads as TGTGCCAGCAGCCCCCATGTGAAGGGGAAAGGAGGCTACACCTTC.

The chain is built from TRBV5-1 and TRBJ2-3; D uncertain. The CDR3 runs to 15 residues. In germline, CDR1 is SGHRS, CDR2 YFSETQ. V was cut by 0 bases and J by 2 bases, with 10 bases left in between. CDR3 protein: CASSLGWADTDTQYF. The CDR3 DNA is TGCGCCAGCAGCTTGGGGTGGGCGGACACAGATACGCAGTATTTT.

The V and J genes are TRBV12-2 and TRBJ1-5. TRBV12-2 is flagged as a pseudogene. CDR3 length equals 10 residues. This CDR3 reads CASRFVPQHF. The CDR3 DNA follows: TGTGCAAGTCGCTTTGTGCCCCAGCATTTT.

The V gene is TRBV6-1, the J gene TRBJ2-7; D call uncertain. V dropped 8 bases and J dropped 0 bases, with 11 bases sitting between them. Germline V gene sequence: CDR1 MNHNS, CDR2 SASEGT. The CDR3 has 13 residues. The CDR3 loop reads CASRALGSYEQYF. The CDR3 DNA is TGTGCCAGCCGTGCTTTAGGCTCCTACGAGCAGTACTTC.

The chain employs TRBV7-9 and TRBJ1-5, with a tentative D call TRBD1 (5 bases). The CDR3 is 16 amino acids. The germline CDR1 and CDR2 sequences are SEHNR and FQNEAQ (reference sequence). Deletions cut 1 base from V and 5 bases from J, with 15 bases between. The CDR3 DNA reads TGTGCCAGCAGCTTAGAGGGGCCGGGGTTCTATCAGCCCCAGCATTTT. It specifies CASSLEGPGFYQPQHF.

This clone was detected only once. The rearrangement joins TRBV9 to TRBJ1-5, with D perhaps TRBD1 (5 bases). The V gene's germline CDR1 is SGDLS and CDR2 YYNGEE. CDR3 length: 14 amino acids. The V end was cut by 3 bases, the J end by 6 bases, with 13 bases between. The CDR3 sequence: CASSDGDVVQPQHF. In DNA form, the CDR3 reads TGTGCCAGCAGCGACGGGGACGTAGTTCAGCCCCAGCATTTT.

This clone was detected only once. The V call is TRBV19, the J call TRBJ2-2, with TRBD1 as a possible D gene (6 bases). Germline V CDR1 and CDR2: LNHDA, SQIVND (reference sequence). This CDR3 is built from 14 residues. Trimming removed 7 bases at V and 5 bases at J, with 14 bases between. The CDR3 is CASTWGLGTGELFF. The CDR3 DNA reads as TGTGCCAGTACATGGGGGCTTGGGACCGGGGAGCTGTTTTTT.

This chain links TRBV28 with TRBJ2-3; perhaps D is TRBD1 or TRBD2 (5 bases each). The V gene lost 2 bases and the J gene lost 7 bases, with 16 bases spanning the gap. Germline V lookup: CDR1 MDHEN, CDR2 SYDVKM. CDR3 size: 15 residues. For the CDR3, the DNA is TGTGCCAGCAGTTTAGGGGGTATCCGCCAATATACGCAGTATTTT. It codes for CASSLGGIRQYTQYF.

The chain has TRBV10-3 and TRBJ1-1, with a tentative D call TRBD1 (6 bases). Germline CDR1 is ENHRY and CDR2 is SYGVKD. This CDR3 has 15 amino acids. The V end lost 6 bases, the J end lost 1 base, and 15 bases lay between the germline ends. CDR3 coding DNA: TGTGCCATCAGACAGAATACAGGGCAGAACACTGAAGCTTTCTTT. Protein: CAIRQNTGQNTEAFF.

The gene calls are TRBV19 and TRBJ2-3; D might be TRBD2 (7 bases). This CDR3 has 16 amino acids. Trimming took 1 base from V and 2 from J, leaving 13 bases between them. From germline, CDR1 is LNHDA and CDR2 SQIVND (reference sequence). The CDR3 region is CASSIVSGGNTDTQYF. The CDR3 nucleotides are TGTGCCAGTAGTATAGTCTCGGGGGGCAACACAGATACGCAGTATTTT. Combining the CDR3 with reference TRBV19 and TRBJ2-3 gives the whole variable domain DGGITQSPKYLFRKEGQNVTLSCEQNLNHDAMYWYRQDPGQGLRLIYYSQIVNDFQKGDIAEGYSVSREKKESFPLTVTSAQKNPTAFYLCASSIVSGGNTDTQYFGPGTRLTVL.

The chain joins TRBV19 to TRBJ1-1; TRBD1 is a possible D gene (5 bases). This CDR3 comprises 13 residues. The germline V gene has CDR1 LNHDA and CDR2 SQIVND (reference sequence). Trimming left V 2 bases short and J 6 bases short, with 10 bases between. CDR3 coding DNA: TGTGCCAGTAGTATACGGGGGGACGCTGAAGCTTTCTTT. It yields the protein CASSIRGDAEAFF.